This T cell receptor beta chain derives from a study of blood T cells in healthy people across ages. Overall study: Capture by template switching was about one barcoded beta molecule per two T cells. General study points: Per-million-T-cell TCR beta diversity fell roughly linearly with age.

V was clipped by 5 bases and J by 6 bases; unmatched bases: 5. The CDR3 is 12 amino acids. The V gene's germline CDR1 is SQVTM and CDR2 ANQGSEA. On this clonotype itself: Its target is not known.

Alongside a J-beta primer mix, a sample-barcoded 5' primer served in a second PCR lasting about 6 to 12 cycles. TCRdb re-called the 5' RACE reads with MiXCR, one entry per CDR3 protein. The table has about 670,000 distinct CDR3 sequences, 40% to 50% seen once. This clonotype was sampled from an elderly man in good health. The rearrangement uses TRBV29-1 and TRBJ2-3, with TRBD1 matching over 7 bases. The sample taken for sequencing was blood. CDR3 nucleotides: TGCAGCGTTCGACAGGGTGTTGATACGCAGTATTTT. Protein product: CSVRQGVDTQYF.